Each of the 11 T cell receptor beta chains below was sequenced from the same sample in a study of technical replicates of blood from four donors. TCRdb's copy holds only in-frame clones and misses some; the assay was immunoSEQ multiplex PCR. The sample has approximately 73,000 clones, 85% to 95% seen once. Sequenced sample: T cells isolated from PBMCs. All receptors derive from a human donor in good health.

The J gene is TRBJ1-1, the V gene TRBV13; the match to TRBD1 covers 9 bases. Germline V gene data show CDR1 as PRHDT and CDR2 as FYEKMQ (reference sequence). Trimming at V came to 5 bases and at J to 5 bases, leaving 3 bases not matched to a gene. The CDR3 sequence is 13 residues long. The CDR3 region is CASSDRGGTEAFF. CDR3 in DNA: TGTGCCAGCAGCGACAGGGGGGGTACTGAAGCTTTCTTT.

This clone was observed a few times. The rearrangement links TRBV27 to TRBJ2-2; the match to TRBD1 covers 9 bases. V shed 3 bases, J shed 5 bases, and the junction held 4 bases outside the gene matches. Germline CDR1 MNHEY, CDR2 SMNVEV (reference sequence). This CDR3 spans 15 amino acids. CDR3 bases: TGTGCCAGCAGTTTCTCACAGGGGGCGACCGGGGAGCTGTTTTTT. Translation gives CASSFSQGATGELFF.

The gene calls are TRBV29-1 and TRBJ2-1; 8 bases match TRBD2. V gave up 6 bases and J gave up 2 bases; unmatched junction bases: 6. The CDR3 consists of 14 residues. In germline, CDR1 is SQVTM, CDR2 ANQGSEA. The CDR3 here is CSVGTRATYNEQFF. The CDR3 nucleotides are TGCAGCGTCGGGACTAGAGCAACCTACAATGAGCAGTTCTTC.

The V gene is TRBV5-1, the J gene TRBJ1-1, with D maybe TRBD1 (5 bases). This CDR3 is 20 amino acids long. Per germline, CDR1 SGHRS and CDR2 YFSETQ. The germline V and J ends were trimmed by 1 base and 5 bases, with 30 bases remaining between them. CDR3 sequence: CASSLLYKVDTQRLGTEAFF. The DNA of the CDR3 is TGCGCCAGCAGCTTGTTGTATAAGGTGGACACCCAACGGCTAGGGACTGAAGCTTTCTTT.

This chain connects TRBV27 to TRBJ1-4, with D hard to call. The CDR3 extends over 15 amino acids. Trimming removed 6 bases at V and 4 bases at J, with 15 bases between. The germline V gene has CDR1 MNHEY and CDR2 SMNVEV (reference sequence). CDR3 nucleotides: TGTGCCAGCAGCCAAATACAGAGCTTTAATGAAAAACTGTTTTTT. As protein: CASSQIQSFNEKLFF.

The CDR3 here is CASSVETSGRIADTQYF. DNA for the CDR3: TGTGCCAGCAGCGTAGAGACTAGCGGGAGGATAGCAGATACGCAGTATTTT. This chain links TRBV9 with TRBJ2-3, with 13 bases that match TRBD2. After removal of 0 bases from V and 4 bases from J, the junction contained 5 bases not matched to a gene. The CDR3 is made up of 17 amino acids. Germline lookup yields CDR1 SGDLS and CDR2 YYNGEE.

The V and J genes are TRBV10-1 and TRBJ2-7, with a weak D call TRBD1 (5 bases). V was clipped by 4 bases and J by 2 bases, with 9 bases between them. In germline, CDR1 is WNHNN, CDR2 SYGVQD (reference sequence). The CDR3 contains 13 residues. The CDR3 loop reads CASSAGHTYEQYF. CDR3 nucleotide sequence: TGCGCCAGCAGTGCAGGACACACCTACGAGCAGTACTTC.

V usage is TRBV16 and J usage is TRBJ2-1; TRBD2 aligns across 11 bases. Germline V gene data show CDR1 as KGHSY and CDR2 as FQNENV. V shed 4 bases and J 2 bases; nucleotides not matched to a gene: 10. The CDR3 has 18 amino acids. This chain's CDR3 is CASSPVATSGKPYNEQFF. The CDR3 coding sequence is TGTGCCAGCAGCCCCGTTGCGACTAGCGGGAAACCCTACAATGAGCAGTTCTTC.

This chain connects TRBV23-1 to TRBJ1-5; D remains unclear. TRBV23-1 is sorted into the ORF group, with uncertain function. This CDR3 spans 12 amino acids. V gave up 0 bases and J gave up 9 bases, with 6 bases separating them. The CDR3 DNA reads TGCGCCAGCAGTCAATCGTACAGGCCCCAGCATTTT. This codes for CASSQSYRPQHF.

The V gene is TRBV4-2, the J gene TRBJ2-7; TRBD2 is a possible D gene (5 bases). Trimming took off 4 bases at V and 0 bases at J, with 13 bases between the two ends. Germline V gene sequence: CDR1 LGHNA, CDR2 YNFKEQ. The CDR3 has 15 amino acids. The CDR3 here is CASSLSAESSYEQYF. The CDR3, as DNA: TGTGCCAGCAGCCTGTCAGCGGAGAGCTCCTACGAGCAGTACTTC.

The V and J genes are TRBV28 and TRBJ2-1, with 11 bases that match TRBD2. Germline V gene sequence: CDR1 MDHEN, CDR2 SYDVKM. The junction had 14 bases not matched to a gene; V was cut back by 7 bases and J by 9 bases. CDR3 length: 16 residues. The CDR3 sequence is CASTLAIAGGPGEQFF. The DNA of the CDR3 is TGTGCCAGCACCTTAGCAATAGCGGGAGGGCCTGGTGAGCAGTTCTTC.